Each of the 29 T cell receptor beta chains below was sequenced from the same sample in a study of post-analysis software for immune sequencing data. Notes on the study in general: Relative to controls, patients had a handful of TRBV segments at higher frequency, with TRBV5-6, TRBV5-1 and TRBV20-1 among these.

TCR beta cDNA libraries had unique molecular identifiers. Via MiXCR, TCRdb re-called the PCR reads, giving one row per CDR3 protein. This sample has about 540,000 distinct CDR3 sequences; approximately 34% occur once, and the top ten carry about 5.6%. What these receptors recognize is not known. The sequenced sample was blood. The receptors come from a girl aged 2-17 years with multiple sclerosis.

This chain connects TRBV6-1 to TRBJ1-5; 11 nucleotides align to TRBD1. The CDR3 contains 16 residues. With 5 bases clipped from V and 7 bases from J, the junction kept 10 bases outside the gene matches. The germline V gene encodes CDR1 MNHNS and CDR2 SASEGT. Here the CDR3 reads CASSTRDRGLGQPQHF. The CDR3 coding sequence is TGTGCCAGCAGTACGAGGGACAGGGGGTTAGGGCAGCCCCAGCATTTT.

Ten or more counts support this clonotype. The rearrangement uses TRBV2 and TRBJ2-6; 7 nucleotides match TRBD1. The CDR3 runs 14 residues. From germline, CDR1 is SNHLY and CDR2 FYNNEI. V was pared by 6 bases and J by 2 bases, with 1 base of the junction left unmatched. The CDR3 nucleotides read TGTGCCAGCAGAGACAGGGCTGGGGCCAACGTCCTGACTTTC. The encoded protein is CASRDRAGANVLTF.

The chain combines TRBV20-1 with TRBJ2-1, with 10 nucleotides matching TRBD2. The CDR3 runs to 15 residues. V was clipped by 6 bases and J by 4 bases; unmatched bases: 9. The germline V gene has CDR1 DFQATT and CDR2 SNEGSKA (reference sequence). The CDR3 DNA is TGCAGTGCCAGACCCGTAGCGGGGGGTTACAATGAGCAGTTCTTC. It encodes CSARPVAGGYNEQFF.

Concerning this clonotype: The conserved phenylalanine or tryptophan normally closing the CDR3 is absent here, so this likely arose from a read error. The rearrangement links TRBV20-1 to TRBJ1-2; 8 bases line up with TRBD1. The trim removed 2 bases at V and 4 bases at J, leaving 15 bases unmatched. This CDR3 contains 17 residues. Looked up from germline, CDR1 is DFQATT and CDR2 is SNEGSKA (reference sequence). The CDR3 DNA reads TGCAGTGCTAGAATCCAACCCCCGGACAGGGACCTCTATGGCTACACCTGC. Amino acid sequence: CSARIQPPDRDLYGYTC.

The rearrangement joins TRBV27 to TRBJ2-5; tentative D call: TRBD2 (5 bases). This CDR3 spans 15 amino acids. Germline V gene lookup returns CDR1 MNHEY and CDR2 SMNVEV (reference sequence). Trimming took off 8 bases at V and 1 base at J, with 17 bases between the two ends. CDR3 sequence reads: CASRSCVDFQETQYF. For the CDR3, the DNA is TGTGCCAGCCGCTCGTGTGTGGACTTCCAAGAGACCCAGTACTTC.

The gene calls are TRBV6-1 and TRBJ2-4; D gene ambiguous. Matching the DNA end better, TRBJ2-5 makes the J call doubtful. CDR3 size: 13 residues. The V gene's germline CDR1 is MNHNS and CDR2 SASEGT. CDR3 region: CASSGQWEETQYF. CDR3 in DNA: TGTGCCAGCAGTGGACAATGGGAAGAGACCCAGTACTTC.

This clonotype was seen a few times. This chain connects TRBV6-6 to TRBJ1-2; D not certain. Germline-derived CDR1 and CDR2 are MNHNY and SVGAGI (reference sequence). Trimming shortened V by 6 bases and J by 5 bases, and 10 bases separated the two germline ends. The CDR3 is made up of 12 amino acids. CDR3 amino acids: CASRDGIYGYTF. Written as DNA, the CDR3 is TGTGCCAGCAGGGACGGGATATATGGCTACACCTTC.

The chain is built from TRBV12-3 or TRBV12-4 and TRBJ1-2, with D possibly TRBD1 on 5 matching bases. V was clipped by 1 base and J by 8 bases, with 11 bases between them. The CDR3 contains 13 residues. CDR3 nucleotide sequence: TGTGCCAGCAGTTTAGATGGGGCTGGCGGCTACACCTTC. Encoded protein: CASSLDGAGGYTF.

The sample holds a few counts of this clonotype. The V call is TRBV25-1, the J call TRBJ2-5; possible D gene TRBD2, 6 bases. The J call may be in error: the DNA end matches TRBJ2-4 better. CDR1 MGHDK and CDR2 SYGVNS come from the germline V gene. The CDR3 loop spans 14 amino acids. The DNA of the CDR3 is TGTGCCAGCCCTAACACGGGGACTCAAAACATTCAGTACTTC. This sequence encodes CASPNTGTQNIQYF.

The V gene is TRBV20-1, the J gene TRBJ2-5, with 10 bases aligning to TRBD2. V dropped 7 bases and J dropped 6; count of bases not matched to a gene: 14. This CDR3 is 15 amino acids long. Germline V gene lookup returns CDR1 DFQATT and CDR2 SNEGSKA (reference sequence). The CDR3: CSVHPSGGRGKTQYF. CDR3 DNA sequence: TGCAGTGTGCACCCTAGCGGGGGACGGGGGAAGACCCAGTACTTC.

This clonotype was counted only a few times. The V and J genes are TRBV15 and TRBJ2-1; D possibly corresponds to TRBD1 (5 bases). Germline CDR1 reads LNHNV; CDR2 reads YYDKDF (reference sequence). The CDR3 has 15 residues. Trimming cost V 3 bases and J 4 bases, with 13 bases left between them. CDR3 DNA sequence: TGTGCCACCAGCAGTAGCCAGGGTTGGTACAATGAGCAGTTCTTC. Encoded protein: CATSSSQGWYNEQFF. Full variable domain (remainder filled in from reference TRBV15 and TRBJ2-1): DAMVIQNPRYQVTQFGKPVTLSCSQTLNHNVMYWYQQKSSQAPKLLFHYYDKDFNNEADTPDNFQSRRPNTSFCFLDIRSPGLGDTAMYLCATSSSQGWYNEQFFGPGTRLTVL.

This clonotype was counted between two and nine times. The genes are TRBV27 and TRBJ2-1; 8 bases fit TRBD1. The CDR3 loop spans 15 amino acids. V lost 3 bases to trimming and J lost 6 bases; unmatched junction nucleotides: 7. Germline values: CDR1 MNHEY, CDR2 SMNVEV (reference sequence). In DNA form, the CDR3 reads TGTGCCAGCAGTTTTTCCCGGGACAGGCCCAATGAGCAGTTCTTC. Its translation is CASSFSRDRPNEQFF.

This sequence joins TRBV5-1 and TRBJ1-1; unclear D gene. V lost 0 bases and J 1 base, leaving 10 bases between the germline ends. CDR3 length equals 15 residues. Looked up from germline, CDR1 is SGHRS and CDR2 is YFSETQ. The CDR3 DNA is TGCGCCAGCAGCTTGGCCGCCGTTGGGAACACTGAAGCTTTCTTT. This sequence encodes CASSLAAVGNTEAFF.

V gene TRBV10-3 combines with J gene TRBJ1-2; 7 bases fit TRBD1. This CDR3 has 15 residues. V dropped 0 bases and J dropped 4; count of bases not matched to a gene: 5. The V gene's germline CDR1 is ENHRY and CDR2 SYGVKD. The CDR3 sequence is CAISESQGGLYGYTF. CDR3 DNA sequence: TGTGCCATCAGTGAGTCGCAGGGGGGCCTCTATGGCTACACCTTC.

As to this clonotype: A read error may produce the germline difference seen at one junction end. This rearrangement joins TRBV27 to TRBJ1-5; D remains ambiguous. The CDR3 has 14 amino acids. Germline loops: CDR1 MNHEY, CDR2 SMNVEV (reference sequence). The CDR3 protein is CASSFHFSNQPQHF. CDR3 nucleotides: TGTGCCAGTAGTTTCCACTTTAGCAATCAGCCCCAGCATTTT.

The chain links TRBV5-1 to TRBJ2-4, with TRBD2 matching over 7 bases. The CDR3 has 19 amino acids. Germline CDR1 reads SGHRS; CDR2 reads YFSETQ. The V gene end was trimmed by 0 bases and the J gene end by 0 bases; junction bases not matched to a gene: 12. The CDR3 sequence is CASSLGPLAVRLAKNIQYF. The CDR3 DNA is TGCGCCAGCAGCTTGGGGCCCCTAGCGGTGAGACTAGCCAAAAACATTCAGTACTTC.

The chain carries TRBV6-5 and TRBJ1-6; D is possibly TRBD1 (5 bases). There are 12 residues in the CDR3. Germline V gene sequence: CDR1 MNHEY, CDR2 SVGAGI. Trimming pared 5 bases from V and 11 bases from J, leaving 10 bases between. In nucleotides, the CDR3 is TGTGCCAGCAGTAGGGGCTCCGCACCCCTCCACTTT. It encodes CASSRGSAPLHF.

This rearrangement joins TRBV25-1 to TRBJ1-1; the D gene is possibly TRBD1 (5 bases). This CDR3 has 15 residues. The germline CDR1 and CDR2 sequences are MGHDK and SYGVNS. V shed 4 bases and J shed 8 bases, with 20 bases lying between them. The CDR3 sequence is CASSGLGGSAPEAFF. The CDR3 DNA reads as TGTGCCAGCAGTGGCTTGGGGGGATCGGCCCCCGAAGCTTTCTTT.

This clonotype was seen just once. This may be a read error, as it is one base from a much larger clone. The rearrangement uses TRBV5-1 and TRBJ2-6; D not resolved. The germline V gene encodes CDR1 SGHRS and CDR2 YFSETQ. The CDR3 is made up of 14 amino acids. As DNA, the CDR3 is TGCCCCAGCAGCCCGTACTCTGGGGCCAACGTCCTGACTTTC. It encodes CPSSPYSGANVLTF.

This clonotype has more than one count but fewer than ten. CDR3 in amino acids: CASNEGGGPNEKLFF. The CDR3 coding sequence is TGTGCCAGCAATGAGGGCGGTGGCCCTAATGAAAAACTGTTTTTT. V and J are TRBV9 and TRBJ1-4, with unresolved D. Germline V gene sequence: CDR1 SGDLS, CDR2 YYNGEE. V lost 6 bases and J 3 bases, leaving 15 bases between the germline ends. The CDR3 contains 15 residues.

In its sample, this clonotype was seen a few times. V usage is TRBV5-1 and J usage is TRBJ2-1; 11 bases map to TRBD2. CDR1 is SGHRS, CDR2 YFSETQ, per germline. The CDR3 has 17 amino acids. V was clipped by 0 bases and J by 9 bases; unmatched bases: 11. In DNA, the CDR3 is TGCGCCAGCAGCTTGGCGCTACTAGCGGGGGCTCGGAGTGAGCAGTTCTTC. Protein sequence: CASSLALLAGARSEQFF.

The CDR3 region has the DNA TGCGCCAGCAGCGGAACCCGGACCCGACAGAAGTACAATGAGCAGTTCTTC. Protein: CASSGTRTRQKYNEQFF. The chain employs TRBV5-1 and TRBJ2-1, with a possible D match to TRBD1 (5 bases). The CDR3 contains 17 residues. Germline V gene data show CDR1 as SGHRS and CDR2 as YFSETQ. V lost 4 bases, J lost 4 bases, and 21 bases lay in between.

Ten or more counts support this clonotype. This chain uses TRBV12-3 or TRBV12-4 with TRBJ2-5; D is uncertain. Trimming left V 5 bases short and J 4 bases short, with 17 bases between. This CDR3 region has 15 residues. The CDR3 loop is CASSLRTGGRETQYF. DNA of the CDR3: TGTGCCAGCAGTCTCAGGACCGGCGGTAGAGAGACCCAGTACTTC.

This chain connects TRBV11-2 to TRBJ2-1; 8 nucleotides match TRBD1. CDR1 and CDR2 from the germline V gene are SGHAT and FQNNGV. The CDR3 is 16 residues long. V was clipped by 2 bases and J by 5 bases; unmatched bases: 8. The CDR3 nucleotides read TGTGCCAGCAGCTTACAAACAGGGGGTGGGCACAATGAGCAGTTCTTC. It yields the protein CASSLQTGGGHNEQFF.

The chain combines TRBV12-3 or TRBV12-4 with TRBJ2-3; TRBD2 matches 9 bases. The CDR3 covers 13 residues. Unmatched junction bases numbered 2, after V lost 6 bases and J lost 4 bases. CDR3 bases: TGTGCCAGCAGATGGACTAGCGCAGATACGCAGTATTTT. Translated, it gives CASRWTSADTQYF.

The gene calls are TRBV20-1 and TRBJ2-7; 7 bases are shared with TRBD2. CDR1 and CDR2 from the germline V gene are DFQATT and SNEGSKA (reference sequence). Germline trimming cut 5 bases from V and 3 bases from J; bases unmatched to any gene: 13. This CDR3 spans 15 amino acids. CDR3 DNA sequence: TGCAGTGCTTCCCCGCTAGCGGAAGGGCTCTACGAGCAGTACTTC. Translating it yields CSASPLAEGLYEQYF.

This clonotype was observed a handful of times. The CDR3 loop reads CASSLIGQGDEKLFF. In nucleotides, the CDR3 is TGTGCCAGCAGCTTGATAGGACAGGGGGATGAAAAACTGTTTTTT. This chain links TRBV5-4 with TRBJ1-4; 10 bases line up with TRBD1. The V segment lost 1 base and the J segment 6 bases; nucleotides outside the gene matches: 3. The CDR3 has 15 residues. Looked up from germline, CDR1 is SGHNT and CDR2 is YYREEE (reference sequence).

V and J are TRBV5-1 and TRBJ1-1; TRBD1 might be the D (5 bases). CDR1 is SGHRS, CDR2 YFSETQ, per germline. This CDR3 spans 15 amino acids. Trimming took off 3 bases at V and 0 bases at J, with 12 bases between the two ends. The CDR3 DNA is TGCGCCAGCAGCTACACGGGACGTATGAACACTGAAGCTTTCTTT. Translating gives CASSYTGRMNTEAFF.

This clonotype was observed many times. The V call is TRBV20-1, the J call TRBJ2-3, with a weak D call TRBD2 (6 bases). The CDR3 extends over 12 amino acids. V was cut by 6 bases and J by 6 bases, with 13 bases left in between. CDR1 is DFQATT, CDR2 SNEGSKA, per germline (reference sequence). CDR3 coding DNA: TGCAGTGCGGGGGACTTGCGTGATACGCAGTATTTT. Protein sequence: CSAGDLRDTQYF.